This TCR beta chain was sequenced in a study of cytomegalovirus exposure and HLA in healthy donors. Points from the study as a whole: An assumption of roughly uniform sequencing depth across donors underlay the presence/absence analyses. Highly shared sequence variants in one cluster were likely a sequencing artifact. As was reported, the classifier diagnosed cytomegalovirus status with high specificity and sensitivity.

CDR1 is SGDLS and CDR2 is YYNGEE in the germline V gene. CDR3 length: 15 residues. The ends were cut back, 3 bases at V and 3 bases at J, with 16 bases in the middle. In the case of this clone: Its antigen remains unknown.

PCR used 60 Vbeta primers and 13 Jbeta primers. The protocol was immunoSEQ multiplex PCR, while the TCRdb copy is restricted to in-frame clones and leaves out a portion. Of 160,000 or so clones listed, 72% are singletons. The sequence came from a human donor in good health. J is TRBJ2-7 and V is TRBV9, with D tentatively TRBD2 (6 bases). Input material: PBMCs. CDR3: CASSASSGGVYEQYF. The CDR3 DNA follows: TGTGCCAGCAGCGCCTCAAGCGGAGGGGTCTACGAGCAGTACTTC.